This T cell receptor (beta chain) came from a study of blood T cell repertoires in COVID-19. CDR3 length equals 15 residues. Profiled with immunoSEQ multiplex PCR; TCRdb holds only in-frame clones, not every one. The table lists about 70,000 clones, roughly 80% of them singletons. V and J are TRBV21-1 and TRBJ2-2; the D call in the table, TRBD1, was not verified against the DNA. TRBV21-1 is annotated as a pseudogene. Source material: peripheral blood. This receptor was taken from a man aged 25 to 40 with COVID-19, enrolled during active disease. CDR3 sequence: CASSKWTGNTGELFF. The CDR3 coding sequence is TGTGCCAGCAGCAAATGGACAGGAAACACCGGGGAGCTGTTTTTT.